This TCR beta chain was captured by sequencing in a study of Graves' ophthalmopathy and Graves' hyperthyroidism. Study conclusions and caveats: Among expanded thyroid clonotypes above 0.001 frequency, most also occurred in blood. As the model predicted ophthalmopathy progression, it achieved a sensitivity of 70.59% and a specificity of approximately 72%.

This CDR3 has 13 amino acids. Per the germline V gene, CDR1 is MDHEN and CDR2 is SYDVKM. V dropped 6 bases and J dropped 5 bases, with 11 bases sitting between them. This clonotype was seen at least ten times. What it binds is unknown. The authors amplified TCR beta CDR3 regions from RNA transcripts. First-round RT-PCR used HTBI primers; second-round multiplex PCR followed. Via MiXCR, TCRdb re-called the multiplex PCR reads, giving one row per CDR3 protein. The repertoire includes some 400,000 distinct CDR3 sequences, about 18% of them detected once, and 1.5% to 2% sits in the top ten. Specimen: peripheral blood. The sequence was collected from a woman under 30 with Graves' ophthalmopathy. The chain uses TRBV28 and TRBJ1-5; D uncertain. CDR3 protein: CASSWTDHQPQHF. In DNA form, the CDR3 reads TGTGCCAGCAGCTGGACCGACCATCAGCCCCAGCATTTT.